This T cell receptor (beta chain) stems from a study of blood T cell repertoires in COVID-19. As for the study in general: T cells, B-cell-depleted T cells, or PBMCs provided the cDNA or gDNA that served as material.

Per the original methods: Amplification of reference gene primers was used by the study to estimate nucleated cell counts. The table came from immunoSEQ multiplex PCR; TCRdb's copy has only in-frame clones and leaves some out. The V and J calls and the clone size are those of that table, but D and trimming were determined from the DNA. The repertoire holds over 200,000 clones, with about 88% as singletons. This CDR3 contains 12 residues. Germline CDR1 is SGHTA and CDR2 is FQGNSA. V was clipped by 5 bases and J by 9 bases, with 13 bases between them. This chain uses TRBV7-2 with TRBJ1-1, with D possibly matching TRBD1 (6 bases). The TCR was taken from a man aged 55 to 70 who had recovered from COVID-19. Sequencing was done on a sample of peripheral blood. The DNA for the CDR3 is TGTGCCAGCAGCGTCAGGGGAGGGCAAGCTTTCTTT. Encoded protein: CASSVRGGQAFF.